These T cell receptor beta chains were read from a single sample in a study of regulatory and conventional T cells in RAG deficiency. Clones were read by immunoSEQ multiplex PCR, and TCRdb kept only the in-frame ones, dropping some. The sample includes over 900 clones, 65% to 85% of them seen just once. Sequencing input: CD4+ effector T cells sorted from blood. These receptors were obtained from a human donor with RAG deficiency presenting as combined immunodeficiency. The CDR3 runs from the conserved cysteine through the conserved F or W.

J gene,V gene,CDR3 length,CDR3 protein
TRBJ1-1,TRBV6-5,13,CASSPPMNTEAFF
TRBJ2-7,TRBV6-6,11,CASSYFYEQYF
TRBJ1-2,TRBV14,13,CASSPRPNYGYTF
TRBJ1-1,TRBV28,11,CASSLYPEAFF
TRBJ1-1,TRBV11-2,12,CASSLDNTEAFF
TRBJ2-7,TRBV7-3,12,CASSLTPNEQYF
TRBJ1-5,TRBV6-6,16,CASSYRGGTVNQPQHF
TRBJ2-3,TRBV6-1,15,CASSKIFGGTDTQYF
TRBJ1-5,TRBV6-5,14,CASSYPDRNQPQHF
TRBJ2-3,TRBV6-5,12,CASSPRADTQYF
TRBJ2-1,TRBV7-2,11,CASSLRNEQFF
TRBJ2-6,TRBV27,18,CASSRSRPATKSGQRPDF
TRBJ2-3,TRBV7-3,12,CASSLTSDTQYF
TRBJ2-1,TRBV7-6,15,CASSPMPPLYNEQFF
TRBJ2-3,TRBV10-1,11,CATSITDTQYF
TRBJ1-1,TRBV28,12,CASNFANTEAFF
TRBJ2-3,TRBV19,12,CASSKSTDTQYF
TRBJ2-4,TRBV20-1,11,CSAAPRNIQYF
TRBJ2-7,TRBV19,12,CASSKFSYEQYF
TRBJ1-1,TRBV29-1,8,CSVGGAFF
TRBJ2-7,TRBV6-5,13,CASSPYRKNEQYF
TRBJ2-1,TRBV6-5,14,CASSYVWGYNEQFF
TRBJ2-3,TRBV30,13,CAWSFGAGDTQYF
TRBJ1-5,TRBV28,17,CASSLFFGTESNQPQHF
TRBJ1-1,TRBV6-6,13,CASSRQANTEAFF
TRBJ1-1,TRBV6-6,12,CASGFQDGEAFF
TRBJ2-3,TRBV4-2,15,CASSQEVWGTDTQYF
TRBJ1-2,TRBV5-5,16,CASLMHISRKTYGYTF
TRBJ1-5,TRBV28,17,CASSLFFGAESNQPQHF
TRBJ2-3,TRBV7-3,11,CASSSTDTQYF
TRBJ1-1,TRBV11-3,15,CASSSIPGLNTEAFF
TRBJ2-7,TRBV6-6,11,CASSYYREQYF
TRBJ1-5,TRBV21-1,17,CASRIAVATWHHQPQHF